These T cell receptor beta chains were read from a single sample in a study of T-cell memory formation after mild COVID-19. TCRdb re-called the 5' RACE reads with MiXCR, one entry per CDR3 protein. The sample has 200,000 to 250,000 distinct CDR3 sequences; approximately 9% are singletons. The source material was PBMCs or a T cell subset sorted from them (not recorded which). Receptors originate from a man younger than 35 who had mild COVID-19 (a few samples of this study predate the infection). Cell type and time point are not known. Each CDR3 is given with its conserved first and last residue. D genes are given only for firm matches. Only part of the rows carry a size: once, few, many, or a class if the clone is expanded.

few,-,TRBJ1-3,TRBV6-5,CASSYYERGTIYF,TGTGCCAGCAGTTATTATGAGAGGGGCACCATATATTTT
-,TRBD1,TRBJ2-1,TRBV12-3/TRBV12-4,CASSYLGQGAYNEQFF,TGTGCCAGCAGTTACCTCGGACAGGGGGCGTATAATGAGCAGTTCTTC
many,-,TRBJ2-1,TRBV7-2,CASSLTPGVAGLNEQFF,TGTGCCAGCAGCTTAACCCCGGGGGTGGCAGGGCTGAATGAGCAGTTCTTC
-,-,TRBJ2-1,TRBV6-2/TRBV6-3,CASSVVSDLEIF,TGTGCCAGCAGCGTAGTTAGCGATCTGGAGATCTTC
few,TRBD2,TRBJ2-1,TRBV28,CASSKNLVAGGLYLYNEQFF,TGTGCCAGCAGCAAAAACCTGGTAGCGGGGGGACTTTATTTATACAATGAGCAGTTCTTC
-,-,TRBJ2-2,TRBV27,CASRAADLNTGELFF,TGTGCCAGCAGGGCGGCGGATTTGAACACCGGGGAGCTGTTTTTT
few,-,TRBJ2-1,TRBV4-3,CASSHRLSYNEQFF,TGCGCCAGCAGCCATCGCCTCTCCTACAATGAGCAGTTCTTC
few,TRBD1,TRBJ1-6,TRBV7-8,CASSPEGTGNSPLHF,TGTGCCAGCAGCCCCGAGGGGACAGGGAATTCACCCCTCCACTTT
-,-,TRBJ1-6,TRBV7-9,CASRPPLNSPLPF,TGTGCCAGCAGACCGCCCCTTAATTCACCCCTCCCCTTT
many,-,TRBJ2-2,TRBV12-3/TRBV12-4,CASSLEWNTGELFF,TGTGCCAGCAGTTTAGAGTGGAACACCGGGGAGCTGTTTTTT
-,TRBD2,TRBJ2-5,TRBV4-1,CASSQSSGGIETQYF,TGCGCCAGCAGCCAATCTAGCGGGGGGATAGAGACCCAGTACTTC
-,-,TRBJ1-2,TRBV19,CASSIDGAAQNYGYTF,TGTGCCAGTAGTATAGATGGGGCAGCACAAAACTATGGCTACACCTTC
few,TRBD2,TRBJ2-3,TRBV24-1,CATIGTSGSTDTQYF,TGTGCCACCATTGGGACTAGCGGAAGCACAGATACGCAGTATTTT
few,-,TRBJ2-2,TRBV7-2,CASSFGRAYTGELFF,TGTGCCAGCAGCTTTGGCAGGGCGTACACCGGGGAGCTGTTTTTT
-,-,TRBJ2-3,TRBV7-2,CASRVVSGSSADTQYF,TGTGCCAGCAGGGTCGTATCGGGATCATCCGCAGATACGCAGTATTTT
few,-,TRBJ1-4,TRBV10-3,CAISEPARELFF,TGTGCCATCAGTGAGCCCGCCAGGGAACTGTTTTTT
few,-,TRBJ2-3,TRBV7-9,CASSTGTGDTQYF,TGTGCCAGCAGCACTGGGACGGGTGATACGCAGTATTTT
-,-,TRBJ1-5,TRBV18,CASSPTNTNHPQHF,TGTGCCAGCTCACCAACGAATACCAATCATCCCCAGCATTTT
few,TRBD2,TRBJ2-3,TRBV7-3,CASSLWTSDTQYF,TGTGCCAGCAGCTTATGGACTAGCGACACGCAGTATTTT
few,-,TRBJ1-4,TRBV5-5,CASSPRSTATNEKLFF,TGTGCCAGCAGCCCGAGGTCCACAGCAACTAATGAAAAACTGTTTTTT
few,-,TRBJ2-1,TRBV9,CASSVSMGNEQFF,TGTGCCAGCAGCGTATCTATGGGGAATGAGCAGTTCTTC
few,-,TRBJ2-5,TRBV7-6,CASSLARGLARETQYF,TGTGCCAGCAGCCTGGCCCGAGGGCTAGCGAGGGAGACCCAGTACTTC
many,-,TRBJ2-1,TRBV5-5,CASSLGGVEQFF,TGTGCCAGCAGCTTGGGGGGGGTCGAGCAGTTCTTC
-,TRBD2,TRBJ2-1,TRBV19,CASSISSGGSYNEQFF,TGTGCCAGTAGTATTTCGTCGGGGGGCTCCTACAATGAGCAGTTCTTC
-,-,TRBJ1-1,TRBV27,CASSYGANTEAFF,TGTGCCAGCAGTTACGGGGCTAACACTGAAGCTTTCTTT
few,TRBD2,TRBJ2-3,TRBV7-2,CASSLPSGGGRSTDTQYF,TGTGCCAGCAGCTTACCCTCCGGCGGGGGGCGCAGCACAGATACGCAGTATTTT
-,-,TRBJ2-5,TRBV4-2,CASSQEAAQETQYF,TGTGCCAGCAGCCAAGAGGCAGCCCAAGAGACCCAGTACTTC
few,TRBD1,TRBJ1-1,TRBV29-1,CSVEGGQGYTEAFF,TGCAGCGTTGAGGGGGGACAGGGGTACACTGAAGCTTTCTTT
-,TRBD1,TRBJ1-1,TRBV7-2,CASSLTGSDTEAFF,TGTGCCAGCAGCTTGACAGGGAGTGACACTGAAGCTTTCTTT
-,-,TRBJ1-4,TRBV7-2,CASRVWENEKLFF,TGTGCCAGCAGGGTTTGGGAGAATGAAAAACTGTTTTTT
-,-,TRBJ1-5,TRBV5-1,CASSLSSGGNQPQHF,TGCGCCAGCAGCTTGAGTTCAGGGGGCAATCAGCCCCAGCATTTT
-,TRBD1,TRBJ2-5,TRBV6-5,CASSRTGQTQYF,TGTGCCAGCAGTCGGACAGGGCAGACCCAGTACTTC
-,-,TRBJ2-5,TRBV4-3,CASSQEPGGAQYF,TGCGCCAGCAGCCAAGAGCCTGGCGGGGCCCAGTACTTC
few,-,TRBJ2-2,TRBV15,CATSRDAAVGELFF,TGTGCCACCAGCAGAGACGCCGCCGTCGGGGAGCTGTTTTTT
few,TRBD1,TRBJ2-7,TRBV10-3,CAISDLQGRGQYF,TGTGCCATCAGTGATTTACAGGGGCGAGGGCAGTACTTC
-,-,TRBJ2-1,TRBV7-3,CASSSTGTEQFF,TGTGCCAGCAGCTCTACAGGGACTGAGCAGTTCTTC
few,-,TRBJ2-3,TRBV29-1,CSGTGSTDTQYF,TGCAGCGGGACGGGTAGCACAGATACGCAGTATTTT
-,-,TRBJ1-6,TRBV6-5,CASSRDMKLFPLHF,TGTGCCAGCAGTCGGGACATGAAATTATTTCCCCTCCACTTT
many,-,TRBJ1-1,TRBV7-6,CASSLGGLNTEAFF,TGTGCCAGCAGCTTAGGAGGGCTCAACACTGAAGCTTTCTTT
few,-,TRBJ2-2,TRBV24-1,CATSDIAGHTGELFF,TGTGCCACCAGTGATATTGCAGGCCACACCGGGGAGCTGTTTTTT
few,-,TRBJ2-7,TRBV9,CASSVGLAELYEQYF,TGTGCCAGCAGCGTAGGATTAGCAGAGCTATACGAGCAGTACTTC
few,-,TRBJ1-6,TRBV5-6,CASSFGGFDSPLHF,TGTGCCAGCAGCTTTGGGGGGTTCGATTCACCCCTCCACTTT
-,-,TRBJ2-1,TRBV5-1,CASSQSKVGDEQFF,TGCGCCAGCAGTCAGTCGAAGGTGGGTGATGAGCAGTTCTTC
many,TRBD1,TRBJ2-3,TRBV9,CASSWRTGSPTDTQYF,TGTGCCAGCAGCTGGAGGACAGGGAGCCCCACAGATACGCAGTATTTT
-,-,TRBJ2-3,TRBV4-3,CASSQVEWSTDTQYF,TGCGCCAGCAGCCAAGTTGAATGGAGCACAGATACGCAGTATTTT
few,TRBD1,TRBJ1-1,TRBV5-4,CASSDRTGGNTEAFF,TGTGCCAGCAGCGACCGGACAGGGGGCAACACTGAAGCTTTCTTT
few,TRBD1,TRBJ1-5,TRBV12-3/TRBV12-4,CASSPTGTNQPQHF,TGTGCCAGCAGCCCGACAGGGACTAATCAGCCCCAGCATTTT
-,TRBD1,TRBJ1-5,TRBV2,CASWNRAGGDLGVIGNQPQHF,TGTGCCAGCTGGAATAGGGCAGGGGGCGATTTAGGGGTGATCGGCAATCAGCCCCAGCATTTT
-,-,TRBJ1-2,TRBV18,CASSPVQGANYGYTF,TGTGCCAGCTCACCAGTGCAGGGAGCAAACTATGGCTACACCTTC